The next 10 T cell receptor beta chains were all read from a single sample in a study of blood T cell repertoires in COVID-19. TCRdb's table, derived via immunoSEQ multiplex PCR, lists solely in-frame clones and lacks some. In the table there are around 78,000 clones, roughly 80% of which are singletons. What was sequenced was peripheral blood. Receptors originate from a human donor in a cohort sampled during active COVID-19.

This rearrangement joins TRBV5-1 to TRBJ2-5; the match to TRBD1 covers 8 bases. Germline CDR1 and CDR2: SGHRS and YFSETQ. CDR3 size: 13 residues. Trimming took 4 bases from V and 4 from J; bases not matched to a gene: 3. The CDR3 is CASSPTGVETQYF. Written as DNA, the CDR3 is TGCGCCAGCAGCCCGACAGGGGTAGAGACCCAGTACTTC.

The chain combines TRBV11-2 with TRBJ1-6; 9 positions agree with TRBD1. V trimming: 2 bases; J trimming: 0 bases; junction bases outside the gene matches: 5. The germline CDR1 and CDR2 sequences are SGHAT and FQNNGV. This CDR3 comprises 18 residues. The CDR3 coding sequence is TGTGCCAGCAGCTTACGAACAGGGGGCAGCTCCTATAATTCACCCCTCCACTTT. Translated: CASSLRTGGSSYNSPLHF.

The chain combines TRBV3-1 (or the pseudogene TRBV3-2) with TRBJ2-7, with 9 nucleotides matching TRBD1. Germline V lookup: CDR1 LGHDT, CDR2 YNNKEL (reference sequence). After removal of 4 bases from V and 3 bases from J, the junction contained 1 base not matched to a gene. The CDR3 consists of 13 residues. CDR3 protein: CASSLGQGYEQYF. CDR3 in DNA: TGTGCCAGCAGCCTGGGACAGGGCTACGAGCAGTACTTC.

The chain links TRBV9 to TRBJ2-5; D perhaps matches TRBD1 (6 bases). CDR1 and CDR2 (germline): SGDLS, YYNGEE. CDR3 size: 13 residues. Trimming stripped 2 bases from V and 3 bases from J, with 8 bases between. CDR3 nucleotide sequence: TGTGCCAGCAGCGTTAGGACAGAAGAGACCCAGTACTTC. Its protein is CASSVRTEETQYF. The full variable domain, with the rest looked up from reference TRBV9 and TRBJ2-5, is DSGVTQTPKHLITATGQRVTLRCSPRSGDLSVYWYQQSLDQGLQFLIQYYNGEERAKGNILERFSAQQFPDLHSELNLSSLELGDSALYFCASSVRTEETQYFGPGTRLLVL.

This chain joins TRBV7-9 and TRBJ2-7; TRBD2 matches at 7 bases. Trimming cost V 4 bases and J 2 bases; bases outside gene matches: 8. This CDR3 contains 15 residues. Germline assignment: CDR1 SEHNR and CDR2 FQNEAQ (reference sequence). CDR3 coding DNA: TGTGCCAGCAGCTCATGGGGAAGCGGGACCTACGAGCAGTACTTC. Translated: CASSSWGSGTYEQYF.

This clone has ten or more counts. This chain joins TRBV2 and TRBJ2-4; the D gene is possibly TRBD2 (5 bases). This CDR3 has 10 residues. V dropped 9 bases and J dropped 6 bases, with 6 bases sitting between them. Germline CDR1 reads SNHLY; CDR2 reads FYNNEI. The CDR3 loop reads CASGGNIQYF. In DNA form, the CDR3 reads TGTGCCAGTGGAGGAAACATTCAGTACTTC.

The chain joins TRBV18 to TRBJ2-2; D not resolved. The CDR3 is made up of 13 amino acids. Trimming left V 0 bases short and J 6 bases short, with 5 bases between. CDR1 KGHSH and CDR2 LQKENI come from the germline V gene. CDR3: CASSPPPAGELFF. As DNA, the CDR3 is TGTGCCAGCTCACCACCGCCGGCCGGGGAGCTGTTTTTT. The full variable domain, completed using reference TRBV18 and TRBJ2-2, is NAGVMQNPRHLVRRRGQEARLRCSPMKGHSHVYWYRQLPEEGLKFMVYLQKENIIDESGMPKERFSAEFPKEGPSILRIQQVVRGDSAAYFCASSPPPAGELFFGEGSRLTVL.

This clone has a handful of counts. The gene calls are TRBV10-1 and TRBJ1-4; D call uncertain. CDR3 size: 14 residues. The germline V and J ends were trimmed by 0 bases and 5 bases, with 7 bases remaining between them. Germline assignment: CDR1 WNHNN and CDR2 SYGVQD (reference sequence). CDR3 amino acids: CASSESHGNEKLFF. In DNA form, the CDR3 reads TGCGCCAGCAGTGAGTCCCACGGGAATGAAAAACTGTTTTTT.

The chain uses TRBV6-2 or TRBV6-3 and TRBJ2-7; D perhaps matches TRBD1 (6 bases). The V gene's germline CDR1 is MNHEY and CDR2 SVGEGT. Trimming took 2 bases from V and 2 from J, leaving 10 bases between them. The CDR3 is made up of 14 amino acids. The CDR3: CASSYSRGTYEQYF. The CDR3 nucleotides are TGTGCCAGCAGTTACAGCAGGGGCACCTACGAGCAGTACTTC.

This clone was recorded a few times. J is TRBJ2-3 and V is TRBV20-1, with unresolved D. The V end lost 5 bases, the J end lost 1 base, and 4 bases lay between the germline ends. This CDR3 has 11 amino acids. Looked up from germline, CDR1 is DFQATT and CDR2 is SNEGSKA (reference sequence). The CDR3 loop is CSAQGTDTQYF. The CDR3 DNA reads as TGCAGTGCTCAGGGCACAGATACGCAGTATTTT.